The source of this T cell receptor beta chain is a study of T cells in Graves' hyperthyroidism and ophthalmopathy. The investigators amplified TCR beta CDR3 regions from RNA transcripts. An initial round of RT-PCR targeting the TCR CDR3 relied on the HTBI primer set. Each CDR3 protein gets one entry after TCRdb re-called the multiplex PCR reads with MiXCR. Of about 480,000 distinct CDR3 sequences detected, roughly 14% appear once; the ten largest clones hold around 17%. The sample holds many counts of this clonotype. The PBMCs were taken from approximately 9 ml of fresh peripheral blood. V was clipped by 4 bases and J by 0 bases, with 13 bases between them. Germline V gene data show CDR1 as SGHTA and CDR2 as FQGNSA. The CDR3 contains 16 residues.

This chain connects TRBV7-2 to TRBJ1-3; a weak D match, TRBD1 (5 bases). The clonotype originates from a woman under 30 with Graves' hyperthyroidism. Sequenced sample: blood. CDR3 coding DNA: TGTGCCAGCAGCTCGGGGACTCTAGTCTCTGGAAACACCATATATTTT. Amino acids: CASSSGTLVSGNTIYF.